This TCR beta chain was sequenced for a study of Ad26.COV2.S vaccination and SARS-CoV-2 variants. Study details: Donor was in the COV1001 Ad26.COV2.S trial arm. In the study, Ad26.COV2.S was injected intramuscularly once, or twice 56 days apart. General observations from the study: Non-spike TCR breadth showed similarity between vaccine and placebo recipients.

The treatment here: about 20 received Ad26.COV2.S at low or high dose, single or two shots; five or six received placebo; per-sample allocation not given. Vaccine and placebo recipients were sampled on day 63 after the first injection. CDR3 size: 15 residues. From germline, CDR1 is MGHRA and CDR2 YSYEKL. Trimming shortened V by 4 bases and J by 4 bases, and 16 bases separated the two germline ends. For this clone: Its antigen is still unknown.

TCRdb's table, derived via immunoSEQ multiplex PCR, lists solely in-frame clones and lacks some. The table records fewer than 400,000 clones, less than 90% of them present only once. The receptor was isolated from a person between 18 and 65 years old who received the Ad26.COV2.S COVID-19 vaccine or a placebo. Here the sequenced sample was peripheral blood, taken in a trial of Ad26.COV2.S vaccine versus placebo. The chain couples TRBV4-1 to TRBJ1-1; TRBD1 might be the D (6 bases). CDR3 in amino acids: CASSPVRGGITEAFF. Here the CDR3 DNA reads TGCGCCAGCAGCCCGGTGAGGGGGGGGATCACTGAAGCTTTCTTT.